Sequencing of this T cell receptor beta chain was carried out in a study of T-cell reconstitution after alpha-beta-depleted transplantation in children. TCRbeta library preparation incorporated unique molecular identifiers. TCRdb reprocessed the PCR reads with MiXCR, giving one entry per CDR3 protein. The data contain approximately 8,000 distinct CDR3 sequences, 9.5% to 15% of them singletons. The CDR3 runs to 14 residues. Per the germline V gene, CDR1 is LNHNV and CDR2 is YYDKDF (reference sequence). Trimming shortened V by 0 bases and J by 0 bases, and 3 bases separated the two germline ends. This clonotype was detected ten times or more.

The sequencing here drew on PBMCs, mostly from graft donor cells, taken 60 days after TCRalphabeta/CD19-depleted stem cell transplant. The chain joins TRBV15 to TRBJ2-1; D ambiguous. This sequence originates from a patient aged 2-10 years who had a stem cell transplant for inherited bone marrow failure, so the T cells may come from the graft donor. The CDR3 here is CATSRESSYNEQFF. The CDR3 bases are TGTGCCACCAGCAGAGAGAGCTCCTACAATGAGCAGTTCTTC.